The source of this T cell receptor (beta chain) is a study of blood T cells in healthy people across ages. Sample-barcoded 5' priming and a J-beta primer mix drove a second PCR of about 7 to 12 cycles. TCRdb called the 5' RACE reads again in MiXCR, with one record for every CDR3 protein. The sample lists about 690,000 distinct CDR3 sequences, approximately 40% occurring once. This clonotype was observed a few times. The CDR3 is 14 amino acids. V shed 6 bases and J 7 bases; nucleotides not matched to a gene: 6. Looked up from germline, CDR1 is MNHEY and CDR2 is SVGAGI. Sequenced sample: blood. V and J are TRBV6-5 and TRBJ1-5; 10 bases align to TRBD1. The TCR comes from an older man in good health. CDR3: CASSLRDRGQPQHF. CDR3 bases: TGTGCCAGCAGCCTCCGGGACAGGGGACAGCCCCAGCATTTT.